The rows below give T cell receptor beta chains drawn from one sample of a study of somatic mutations in cytotoxic T cells in rheumatoid arthritis. Profiled with immunoSEQ multiplex PCR; TCRdb holds only in-frame clones, not every one. The sample holds some 21,000 clones, approximately 78% seen once. Sequenced: CD8+ T cells sorted from blood. The origin of the receptors is an adult with rheumatoid arthritis. Each CDR3 is given with its conserved first and last residue. A D gene is named only where the DNA matches it firmly. Size tells how often a clone was seen (once, few, many) or the class of an expanded clone, and some rows leave it out.

clone_size	d_call	v_call	j_call	cdr3_aa	cdr3_nt
-	TRBD2	TRBV6-5	TRBJ2-2	CASSYSAGGPGELFF	TGTGCCAGCAGTTACTCGGCGGGGGGGCCCGGGGAGCTGTTTTTT
-	-	TRBV4-2	TRBJ2-7	CASSQDDLGLSYEQYF	TGTGCCAGCAGCCAAGATGACCTAGGACTCTCCTACGAGCAGTACTTC
-	-	TRBV29-1	TRBJ1-5	CSVARGAGQPQHF	TGCAGCGTTGCCCGGGGGGCGGGTCAGCCCCAGCATTTT
-	-	TRBV27	TRBJ2-5	CASANLQELQETQYF	TGTGCCAGCGCCAACTTACAGGAGCTCCAAGAGACCCAGTACTTC
-	-	TRBV27	TRBJ2-5	CASSLWASAVGETQYF	TGTGCCAGCAGTTTGTGGGCTAGTGCGGTGGGAGAGACCCAGTACTTC
-	TRBD1	TRBV4-2	TRBJ2-2	CASSQLYRDRGPLTGELFF	TGTGCCAGCAGCCAACTTTATAGGGACAGGGGACCGCTTACCGGGGAGCTGTTTTTT
-	TRBD2	TRBV13	TRBJ2-1	CASSLGGVAGSYNEQFF	TGTGCCAGCAGCTTAGGCGGAGTAGCGGGATCCTACAATGAGCAGTTCTTC
-	-	TRBV19	TRBJ1-2	CASSIGGGVLDGYTF	TGTGCCAGTAGTATAGGGGGTGGGGTCCTGGATGGCTACACCTTC
-	-	TRBV4-3	TRBJ2-3	CASSPTRGGGPGDTQYF	TGCGCCAGCAGCCCTACACGGGGCGGGGGCCCCGGGGATACGCAGTATTTT
once	-	TRBV9	TRBJ1-1	CASSVVRGREAFF	TGTGCCAGCAGCGTAGTGCGGGGTCGGGAAGCTTTCTTT
-	-	TRBV4-1	TRBJ1-2	CASSQGGGLKYGYTF	TGCGCCAGCAGCCAAGGAGGGGGGTTAAAGTATGGCTACACCTTC
-	-	TRBV6-1	TRBJ1-1	CASSANWEAFF	TGTGCCAGCAGTGCTAACTGGGAAGCTTTCTTT
-	-	TRBV11-2	TRBJ2-1	CASSLVGGIAAEQFF	TGTGCCAGCAGCTTAGTAGGAGGAATAGCAGCTGAGCAGTTCTTC
-	-	TRBV4-2	TRBJ1-1	CASSQAAGVGTEAFF	TGTGCCAGCAGCCAAGCGGCAGGTGTGGGCACTGAAGCTTTCTTT
-	-	TRBV7-9	TRBJ1-2	CASSLAPTDHNYGYTF	TGTGCCAGCAGCTTAGCGCCGACAGACCATAACTATGGCTACACCTTC
-	TRBD2	TRBV29-1	TRBJ2-7	CSVRGETETYEQYF	TGCAGCGTCCGGGGGGAGACAGAGACCTACGAGCAGTACTTC
-	TRBD2	TRBV7-2	TRBJ2-7	CASSSRASGGFVEQYF	TGTGCCAGCAGCTCAAGAGCTAGCGGGGGATTTGTCGAGCAGTACTTC
-	-	TRBV6-5	TRBJ2-1	CASSYRPDAEQFF	TGTGCCAGCAGTTACCGGCCCGACGCTGAGCAGTTCTTC
-	-	TRBV7-9	TRBJ1-2	CASTAGQINYGYTF	TGTGCCAGCACGGCGGGACAAATTAACTATGGCTACACCTTC
-	TRBD1	TRBV12-5	TRBJ1-1	CASVPTGRNTEAFF	TGTGCTAGTGTCCCGACAGGGAGGAACACTGAAGCTTTCTTT
-	-	TRBV12-5	TRBJ2-1	CASALGVSGSYNEQFF	TGTGCTAGTGCCCTAGGGGTATCGGGCTCCTACAATGAGCAGTTCTTC
few	TRBD1	TRBV4-2	TRBJ2-5	CASSPDRAGQETQYF	TGTGCCAGCAGCCCAGACAGGGCTGGCCAAGAGACCCAGTACTTC
-	-	TRBV4-3	TRBJ2-1	CASSQDPGGSYNEQFF	TGCGCCAGCAGCCAAGATCCCGGTGGCAGTTACAATGAGCAGTTCTTC
once	-	TRBV7-2	TRBJ2-5	CASSLLWGQETQYF	TGTGCCAGCAGCTTACTCTGGGGGCAGGAGACCCAGTACTTC
-	-	TRBV6-4	TRBJ2-7	CASSDSTKPGNLSYEQYF	TGTGCCAGCAGTGACTCGACAAAGCCAGGCAACCTCTCCTACGAGCAGTACTTC
-	-	TRBV7-6	TRBJ1-1	CASSPRRGLYLTLTEAFF	TGTGCCAGCAGCCCTAGGAGGGGACTTTACCTTACCCTCACTGAAGCTTTCTTT
-	-	TRBV7-9	TRBJ1-1	CASSLLVGASGRTEAFF	TGTGCCAGCAGCTTATTAGTAGGGGCCAGCGGAAGAACTGAAGCTTTCTTT
-	TRBD1	TRBV5-1	TRBJ2-7	CASSFGQGVVVYEQYF	TGCGCCAGCAGCTTTGGACAGGGAGTAGTGGTATACGAGCAGTACTTC
-	-	TRBV6-5	TRBJ1-1	CASSLQRNTEAFF	TGTGCCAGCAGTCTACAGCGGAACACTGAAGCTTTCTTT
-	-	TRBV27	TRBJ1-5	CASSLRSGNQPQHF	TGTGCCAGCAGTTTACGATCCGGCAATCAGCCCCAGCATTTT
-	TRBD1	TRBV13	TRBJ2-3	CASSSGTGMSDTQYF	TGTGCCAGCAGCTCCGGGACAGGGATGTCAGATACGCAGTATTTT
few	-	TRBV7-9	TRBJ1-1	CALQGRTEAFF	TGTGCCTTACAGGGTCGGACTGAAGCTTTCTTT
-	-	TRBV7-9	TRBJ1-2	CASSQADSGAADGYTF	TGTGCCAGCAGCCAGGCCGACTCAGGGGCCGCCGATGGCTACACCTTC